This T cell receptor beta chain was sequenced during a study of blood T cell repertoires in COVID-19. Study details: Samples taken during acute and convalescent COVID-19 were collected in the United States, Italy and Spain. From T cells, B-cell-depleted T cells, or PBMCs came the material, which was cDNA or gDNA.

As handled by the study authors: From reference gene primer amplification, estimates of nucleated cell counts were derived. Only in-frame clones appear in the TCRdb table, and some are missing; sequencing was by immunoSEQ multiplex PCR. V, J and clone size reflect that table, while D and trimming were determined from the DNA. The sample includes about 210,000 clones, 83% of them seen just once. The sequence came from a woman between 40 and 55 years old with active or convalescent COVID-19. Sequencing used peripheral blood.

The CDR3 reads CATSDPRAPNTGELFF. The CDR3 DNA sequence: TGTGCCACCAGTGACCCCAGGGCGCCGAACACCGGGGAGCTGTTTTTT. This chain connects TRBV24-1 to TRBJ2-2, with D possibly being TRBD1 (5 bases). Trimming left V 4 bases short and J 0 bases short, with 11 bases between. The germline gives CDR1 KGHDR, CDR2 SFDVKD. There are 16 residues in the CDR3.